This T cell receptor (beta chain) comes out of a study of T cell responses to AZD1222 COVID-19 vaccine. The ends were cut back, 8 bases at V and 1 base at J, with 17 bases in the middle. CDR1 is PRHDT, CDR2 FYEKMQ, per germline (reference sequence). The CDR3 runs 15 residues. Assay: immunoSEQ multiplex PCR; the TCRdb copy retains only in-frame clones and omits some. The sample has 110,000 to 150,000 clones; about 92% are singletons. V gene TRBV13 combines with J gene TRBJ1-2; a possible D gene is TRBD1 (5 bases). The sample in question was peripheral blood, obtained after recovery from COVID-19. The sequence derives from an adult who had recovered from COVID-19. This chain's CDR3 is CASAQSGIFNYGYTF. For the CDR3, the DNA is TGTGCCAGCGCCCAGTCAGGGATCTTTAACTATGGCTACACCTTC.